This T cell receptor (beta chain) was recorded in a study of shared clonotypes between healthy human individuals. In the study overall: There were three CD4 naive, three CD4 memory, two CD8 naive and one CD8 memory plates per donor. General study points: A reduction in generation probabilities was seen for non-shared clonotypes relative to those shared by all four donors.

Note on this clone: What it recognizes is unknown.

Assay used: immunoSEQ multiplex PCR; TCRdb lists only in-frame clones, some missing. The table lists roughly 1,100,000 clones, roughly 70% of them singletons. V was shortened by 6 bases and J by 0 bases, with 15 bases between the two germline ends. From germline, CDR1 is LNHDA and CDR2 SQIVND (reference sequence). The length of the CDR3 is 15 residues. The sample consisted of memory CD4+ T cells sorted from blood. Subset noted: CD45RA-negative fraction. The TCR comes from a man aged 18-30 years in good health. The chain employs TRBV19 and TRBJ2-7, with D perhaps matching TRBD1 (6 bases). The CDR3: CASRSGHHSSYEQYF. For the CDR3, the DNA is TGTGCCAGTAGATCGGGACACCATAGCTCCTACGAGCAGTACTTC.